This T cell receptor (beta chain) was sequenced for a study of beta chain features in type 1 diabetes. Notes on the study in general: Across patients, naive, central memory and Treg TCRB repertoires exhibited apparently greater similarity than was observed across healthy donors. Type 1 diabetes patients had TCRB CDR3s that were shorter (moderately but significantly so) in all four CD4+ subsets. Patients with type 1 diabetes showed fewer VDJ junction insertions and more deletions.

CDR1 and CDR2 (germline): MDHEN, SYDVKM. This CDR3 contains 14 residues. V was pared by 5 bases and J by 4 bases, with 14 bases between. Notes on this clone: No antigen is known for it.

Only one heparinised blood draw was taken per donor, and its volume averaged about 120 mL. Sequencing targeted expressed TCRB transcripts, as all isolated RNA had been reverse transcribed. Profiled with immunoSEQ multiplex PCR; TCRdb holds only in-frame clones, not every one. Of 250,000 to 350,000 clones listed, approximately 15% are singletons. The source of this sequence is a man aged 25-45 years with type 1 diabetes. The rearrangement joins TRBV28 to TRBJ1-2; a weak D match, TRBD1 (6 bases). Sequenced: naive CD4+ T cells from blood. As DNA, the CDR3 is TGTGCCAGCAGTACAGGGCAGGGGTCCTATGGCTACACCTTC. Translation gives CASSTGQGSYGYTF.